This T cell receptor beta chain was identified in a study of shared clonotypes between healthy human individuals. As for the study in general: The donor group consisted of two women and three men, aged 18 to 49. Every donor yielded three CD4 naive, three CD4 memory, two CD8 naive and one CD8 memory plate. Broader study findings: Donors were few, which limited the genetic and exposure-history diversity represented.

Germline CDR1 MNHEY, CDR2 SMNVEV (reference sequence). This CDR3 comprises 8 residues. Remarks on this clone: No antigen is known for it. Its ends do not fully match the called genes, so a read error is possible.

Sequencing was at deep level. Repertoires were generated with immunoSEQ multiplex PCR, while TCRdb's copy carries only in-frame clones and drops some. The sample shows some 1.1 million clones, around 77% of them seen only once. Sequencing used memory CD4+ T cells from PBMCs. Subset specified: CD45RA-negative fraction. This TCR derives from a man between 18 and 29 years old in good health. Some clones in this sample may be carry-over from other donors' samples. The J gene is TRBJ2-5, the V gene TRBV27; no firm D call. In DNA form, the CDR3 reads TGTGCCAGCAGTTTACGGGACTTC. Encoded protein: CASSLRDF.